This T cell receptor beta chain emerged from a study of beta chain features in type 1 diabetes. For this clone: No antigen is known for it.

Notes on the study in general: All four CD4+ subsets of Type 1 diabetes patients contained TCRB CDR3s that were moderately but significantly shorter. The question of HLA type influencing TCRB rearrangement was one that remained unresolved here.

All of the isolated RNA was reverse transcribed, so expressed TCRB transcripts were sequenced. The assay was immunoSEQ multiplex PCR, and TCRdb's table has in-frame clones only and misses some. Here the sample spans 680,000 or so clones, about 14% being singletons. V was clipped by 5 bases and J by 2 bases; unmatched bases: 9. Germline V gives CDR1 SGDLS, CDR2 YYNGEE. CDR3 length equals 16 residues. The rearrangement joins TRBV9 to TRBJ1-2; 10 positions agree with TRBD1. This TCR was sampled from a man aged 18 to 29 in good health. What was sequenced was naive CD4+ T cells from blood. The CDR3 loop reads CASRPFPGQGNYGYTF. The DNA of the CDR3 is TGTGCCAGCAGGCCCTTTCCGGGACAGGGGAACTATGGCTACACCTTC.